This entry lists 27 T cell receptor beta chains sequenced from one sample in a study of regulatory T cells in long-lasting Graves disease. The TCR beta library used iRepertoire HTBI primers with Arm-PCR amplification of CDR3. TCRdb used MiXCR to reprocess the multiplex PCR reads, holding one entry per CDR3 protein. The sample contains over 400,000 distinct CDR3 sequences, 14% of which appear only once. This sample's time point: newly diagnosed GD, antithyroid drugs for less than 3 months. Following extraction of RNA from PBMCs, that RNA was used to make the TCR library. In addition, the sample was reused for a study of T cells in Graves' hyperthyroidism and ophthalmopathy.

The sample here was peripheral blood mononuclear cells (PBMCs), taken at new diagnosis, from a patient treated with antithyroid drugs. The receptors come from a woman aged 45-65 years with Graves disease.

In regard to this clonotype: This may be a read error: a much more frequent sequence differs by one nucleotide. V is TRBV13 and J is TRBJ2-1, with TRBD2 matching over 8 bases. The germline gives CDR1 PRHDT, CDR2 FYEKMQ (reference sequence). There are 16 residues in the CDR3. This chain's CDR3 is CVSSLGREEVYNEQFF. The CDR3 nucleotides read TGTGTCAGCAGCTTGGGGCGGGAGGAGGTCTACAATGAGCAGTTCTTC.

This clonotype was seen a handful of times. V and J are TRBV10-3 and TRBJ2-1, with D perhaps being TRBD1 or TRBD2 (5 bases each). Germline CDR1 reads ENHRY; CDR2 reads SYGVKD. This CDR3 is built from 16 residues. Trimming shortened V by 2 bases and J by 5 bases, and 16 bases separated the two germline ends. CDR3 nucleotides: TGTGCCATCAGTGAGCCCAGGGAGAGAATGGACAATGAGCAGTTCTTC. Translated: CAISEPRERMDNEQFF.

This clonotype showed up just a few times. The chain combines TRBV5-1 with TRBJ2-3; 10 bases agree with TRBD2. V was pared by 4 bases and J by 4 bases, with 9 bases of the junction left unmatched. CDR1 and CDR2 (germline): SGHRS, YFSETQ. There are 16 residues in the CDR3. The CDR3 is CASSPRTAGGADTQYF. The CDR3 region has the DNA TGCGCCAGCAGCCCCCGAACAGCGGGAGGGGCAGATACGCAGTATTTT.

This clonotype was recorded a few times. The chain uses TRBV5-8 and TRBJ1-2; 9 positions match TRBD1. The V gene end was trimmed by 5 bases and the J gene end by 4 bases; junction bases not matched to a gene: 9. Germline assignment: CDR1 SGHTS and CDR2 YDEGEE. The CDR3 has 15 residues. Written as DNA, the CDR3 is TGTGCCAGCAGTCATGGACAGGGGAGAGGCTATGGCTACACCTTC. Translated: CASSHGQGRGYGYTF.

This clonotype was observed a few times. DNA of the CDR3: TGTGCCAGCAGTTACTCAATAGGGCCGGGGTTCTTC. Translation gives CASSYSIGPGFF. This chain uses TRBV6-5 with TRBJ2-1; D call uncertain. The CDR3 consists of 12 residues. Trimming left V 0 bases short and J 15 bases short, with 12 bases between. Germline CDR1 MNHEY, CDR2 SVGAGI.

This clonotype was seen only a few times. The chain is built from TRBV9 and TRBJ2-1; 13 bases match TRBD2. J was trimmed by 5 bases and V by 2 bases; bases with no gene match: 7. Germline V CDR1 and CDR2: SGDLS, YYNGEE. The CDR3 runs 17 residues. The CDR3 DNA reads as TGTGCCAGCAGCGTCGGACTAGCGGGAGATGGGCACAATGAGCAGTTCTTC. It encodes CASSVGLAGDGHNEQFF.

In this sample, this clonotype turned up a few times. This may arise from a read error, as a much more abundant clone is one base away. The chain carries TRBV30 and TRBJ1-2; D gene unclear. Trimming pared 0 bases from V and 6 bases from J, leaving 8 bases between. CDR1 is GTSNPN, CDR2 SVGIG, per germline (reference sequence). This CDR3 has 12 residues. CDR3 in DNA: TGTGCCTGGAGTGTCGGTATCCATGGCTACACCTTC. Residues: CAWSVGIHGYTF.

Many counts were recorded for this clonotype. V is TRBV2 and J is TRBJ2-3; tentative D call: TRBD1 (5 bases). V dropped 4 bases and J dropped 10 bases, with 15 bases sitting between them. The CDR3 covers 13 residues. Germline V gives CDR1 SNHLY, CDR2 FYNNEI. The CDR3 region is CASSVSRQRPQYF. CDR3 sequence (DNA): TGTGCCAGCAGTGTATCCCGACAGCGTCCGCAGTATTTT.

J is TRBJ1-1 and V is TRBV6-1, with D possibly being TRBD1 (5 bases). This CDR3 spans 13 amino acids. The V end was cut by 6 bases, the J end by 0 bases, with 8 bases between. Germline V gene data show CDR1 as MNHNS and CDR2 as SASEGT. This CDR3 reads CASRTDMNTEAFF. For the CDR3, the DNA is TGTGCCAGCAGGACAGATATGAACACTGAAGCTTTCTTT.

The chain's CDR3 is CSARDLRGYAGNTIYF. DNA for the CDR3: TGCAGTGCTAGAGATTTGAGGGGGTACGCTGGAAACACCATATATTTT. The chain joins TRBV20-1 to TRBJ1-3, with TRBD1 as a possible D gene (6 bases). The germline gives CDR1 DFQATT, CDR2 SNEGSKA (reference sequence). The CDR3 extends over 16 amino acids. V shed 0 bases and J shed 2 bases, with 14 bases lying between them.

This chain connects TRBV9 to TRBJ1-2; D remains ambiguous. CDR3 size: 10 residues. V was pared by 3 bases and J by 7 bases, with 4 bases between. Germline V gene sequence: CDR1 SGDLS, CDR2 YYNGEE. CDR3 protein: CASSGGGYTF. As DNA, the CDR3 is TGTGCCAGCAGCGGGGGTGGCTACACCTTC. Drawing the rest from reference TRBV9 and TRBJ1-2, the complete variable domain is DSGVTQTPKHLITATGQRVTLRCSPRSGDLSVYWYQQSLDQGLQFLIQYYNGEERAKGNILERFSAQQFPDLHSELNLSSLELGDSALYFCASSGGGYTFGSGTRLTVV.

This clonotype was seen ten or more times. The chain couples TRBV28 to TRBJ2-1, with 11 bases that match TRBD2. V trimming: 6 bases; J trimming: 0 bases; junction bases outside the gene matches: 7. The CDR3 runs to 17 residues. Germline V gene sequence: CDR1 MDHEN, CDR2 SYDVKM. This CDR3 reads CASRGGLAASSYNEQFF. CDR3 bases: TGTGCCAGCAGAGGGGGACTAGCGGCGAGCTCCTACAATGAGCAGTTCTTC.

This clonotype was picked up many times. The chain uses TRBV7-8 and TRBJ1-1; 11 nucleotides match TRBD1. CDR1 is SGHVS, CDR2 FQNEAQ, per germline. The CDR3 spans 14 residues. The trim removed 5 bases at V and 11 bases at J, leaving 10 bases unmatched. The CDR3 DNA sequence: TGTGCCAGCAGCATCTCCGGGACAGGGGGTTCTGCTTTCTTT. This translates into CASSISGTGGSAFF.

Notes on this clonotype: This may be a read error, as it is one base from a much larger clone. The chain combines TRBV28 with TRBJ2-2; 12 bases line up with TRBD2. This CDR3 is 15 amino acids long. CDR1 and CDR2 from the germline V gene are MDHEN and SYDVKM. CDR3 sequence (DNA): TGTGCCAACAGTTCCTCGGGACTAGCGGGCGATAGACTGTTTTTT. As protein: CANSSSGLAGDRLFF.

The gene calls are TRBV7-9 and TRBJ1-1; D possibly corresponds to TRBD1 (5 bases). The length of the CDR3 is 14 residues. Germline V lookup: CDR1 SEHNR, CDR2 FQNEAQ (reference sequence). The V gene lost 6 bases and the J gene lost 4 bases, with 15 bases spanning the gap. CDR3 region: CASRPTGQGTEAFF. CDR3 DNA sequence: TGTGCCAGCAGACCTACAGGTCAAGGCACTGAAGCTTTCTTT. Variable domain in full (rest from reference TRBV7-9 and TRBJ1-1): DTGVSQNPRHKITKRGQNVTFRCDPISEHNRLYWYRQTLGQGPEFLTYFQNEAQLEKSRLLSDRFSAERPKGSFSTLEIQRTEQGDSAMYLCASRPTGQGTEAFFGQGTRLTVV.

This clonotype was seen at least ten times. The chain is built from TRBV28 and TRBJ2-7; possibly TRBD1 or TRBD2 for D (5 bases each). The length of the CDR3 is 15 residues. CDR1 MDHEN and CDR2 SYDVKM come from the germline V gene. The ends were cut back, 5 bases at V and 1 base at J, with 15 bases in the middle. CDR3 in amino acids: CASSPSGRLSYEQYF. The DNA of the CDR3 is TGTGCCAGCAGTCCGTCGGGACGATTATCCTACGAGCAGTACTTC. The entire variable domain, with the rest obtained from reference TRBV28 and TRBJ2-7, is as follows: DVKVTQSSRYLVKRTGEKVFLECVQDMDHENMFWYRQDPGLGLRLIYFSYDVKMKEKGDIPEGYSVSREKKERFSLILESASTNQTSMYLCASSPSGRLSYEQYFGPGTRLTVT.

This clonotype was observed many times. V is TRBV11-2 and J is TRBJ2-7; D is unresolved. Trimming pared 4 bases from V and 3 bases from J, leaving 7 bases between. CDR3 length equals 12 residues. The germline gives CDR1 SGHAT, CDR2 FQNNGV. DNA for the CDR3: TGTGCCAGCAGCTCAACGGGCTACGAGCAGTACTTC. This encodes CASSSTGYEQYF. Full variable domain (missing parts from reference TRBV11-2 and TRBJ2-7): EAGVAQSPRYKIIEKRQSVAFWCNPISGHATLYWYQQILGQGPKLLIQFQNNGVVDDSQLPKDRFSAERLKGVDSTLKIQPAKLEDSAVYLCASSSTGYEQYFGPGTRLTVT.

This clonotype was recorded a few times. This chain connects TRBV6-1 to TRBJ1-1; no reliable D call. Germline lookup yields CDR1 MNHNS and CDR2 SASEGT. Trimming cost V 7 bases and J 5 bases, with 14 bases left between them. This CDR3 is built from 13 residues. CDR3: CASTLDLKTEAFF. In DNA, the CDR3 is TGTGCCAGCACCCTAGACCTCAAGACTGAAGCTTTCTTT.

This clonotype was recorded many times. This chain joins TRBV11-1 and TRBJ1-2, with D tentatively TRBD1 (5 bases). The ends were cut back, 5 bases at V and 2 bases at J, with 9 bases in the middle. The CDR3 has 13 amino acids. Germline CDR1 and CDR2: SGHAT and FQDESV (reference sequence). CDR3 in amino acids: CASSIQENYGYTF. CDR3 DNA: TGTGCCAGCAGCATACAGGAAAACTATGGCTACACCTTC.

V usage is TRBV7-9 and J usage is TRBJ2-5, with D unresolved. The CDR3 is 13 amino acids. The germline CDR1 and CDR2 sequences are SEHNR and FQNEAQ (reference sequence). Trimming shortened V by 5 bases and J by 5 bases, and 12 bases separated the two germline ends. CDR3 residues: CASSPPVGETQYF. The CDR3 DNA sequence: TGTGCCAGCAGCCCTCCGGTCGGGGAGACCCAGTACTTC.

Turning to this clonotype: A much larger clone lies one base from this, so it may be a read error. The chain is built from TRBV5-5 and TRBJ2-5; 10 bases map to TRBD2. From germline, CDR1 is SGHKS and CDR2 YYEKEE (reference sequence). The CDR3 extends over 17 amino acids. With 4 bases clipped from V and 4 bases from J, the junction kept 13 bases outside the gene matches. CDR3 sequence reads: CASSGEGTSVTPETQYF. As DNA, the CDR3 is TGTGCCAGCAGCGGAGAAGGGACTAGCGTGACTCCAGAGACCCAGTACTTC. Drawing the rest from reference TRBV5-5 and TRBJ2-5, the complete variable domain is DAGVTQSPTHLIKTRGQQVTLRCSPISGHKSVSWYQQVLGQGPQFIFQYYEKEERGRGNFPDRFSARQFPNYSSELNVNALLLGDSALYLCASSGEGTSVTPETQYFGPGTRLLVL.

This clonotype was detected ten times or more. The gene calls are TRBV3-1 and TRBJ2-3; a weak D match, TRBD2 (6 bases). V was pared by 0 bases and J by 2 bases, with 12 bases between. This CDR3 has 16 amino acids. Germline-derived CDR1 and CDR2 are LGHDT and YNNKEL (reference sequence). The CDR3 nucleotides are TGTGCCAGCAGCCAAGACCGGGACTGGAACACAGATACGCAGTATTTT. Translating it yields CASSQDRDWNTDTQYF.

The table lists this clonotype with many counts. The J gene is TRBJ2-4, the V gene TRBV29-1, with 8 bases aligning to TRBD1. The V gene's germline CDR1 is SQVTM and CDR2 ANQGSEA. V shed 7 bases, J shed 5 bases, and the junction held 7 bases outside the gene matches. This CDR3 has 13 residues. The CDR3 region is CSARTGGENIQYF. CDR3 DNA sequence: TGCAGCGCCAGAACAGGGGGTGAAAACATTCAGTACTTC.

To note about this clonotype: This sequence may be a read error, since a much larger clone differs from it by one base. This sequence joins TRBV5-1 and TRBJ1-2; D not resolved. Trimming took 0 bases from V and 3 from J, leaving 15 bases between them. CDR3 size: 16 residues. CDR1 SGHRS and CDR2 YFSETQ come from the germline V gene. The CDR3 here is CASSLGFGEMDYGYTF. CDR3 nucleotides: TGCGCCAGCAGCTTGGGTTTCGGAGAGATGGACTATGGCTACACCTTC.

V is TRBV30 and J is TRBJ2-1; perhaps TRBD2 as D (5 bases). CDR3 size: 15 residues. CDR1 and CDR2 (germline): GTSNPN, SVGIG (reference sequence). Trimming took 4 bases from V and 8 from J, leaving 21 bases between them. The CDR3 bases are TGTGCCTGGATAAGGTCTAGCCAAACGGGGTATGAGCAGTTCTTC. It specifies CAWIRSSQTGYEQFF.

This clonotype was recorded many times. The chain joins TRBV5-1 to TRBJ2-1; 11 nucleotides match TRBD1. In germline, CDR1 is SGHRS, CDR2 YFSETQ. The CDR3 runs to 17 residues. V trimming: 0 bases; J trimming: 2 bases; junction bases outside the gene matches: 4. The DNA of the CDR3 is TGCGCCAGCAGCTTGGTGGACAGGGGGCTTCCCTACAATGAGCAGTTCTTC. The encoded protein is CASSLVDRGLPYNEQFF. The complete variable domain, with remaining parts taken from reference TRBV5-1 and TRBJ2-1, reads KAGVTQTPRYLIKTRGQQVTLSCSPISGHRSVSWYQQTPGQGLQFLFEYFSETQRNKGNFPGRFSGRQFSNSRSEMNVSTLELGDSALYLCASSLVDRGLPYNEQFFGPGTRLTVL.

This clonotype was detected ten times or more. V gene TRBV18 combines with J gene TRBJ2-7; D uncertain. Trimming left V 2 bases short and J 2 bases short, with 7 bases between. Germline V gene data show CDR1 as KGHSH and CDR2 as LQKENI. This CDR3 comprises 13 residues. The CDR3 DNA sequence: TGTGCCAGCTCACCAGACCCCCCCTACGAGCAGTACTTC. Amino acids: CASSPDPPYEQYF. Full variable domain (missing parts from reference TRBV18 and TRBJ2-7): NAGVMQNPRHLVRRRGQEARLRCSPMKGHSHVYWYRQLPEEGLKFMVYLQKENIIDESGMPKERFSAEFPKEGPSILRIQQVVRGDSAAYFCASSPDPPYEQYFGPGTRLTVT.